The rows below give T cell receptor beta chains drawn from one sample of a study of cytomegalovirus exposure and HLA in healthy donors. Sequenced by immunoSEQ multiplex PCR; TCRdb stores in-frame clones only, minus some. The sample records 150,000 to 200,000 clones, roughly 70% being singletons. Sequences were obtained from PBMCs. The source is a man aged 30 to 39 in good health and CMV-seropositive. Both conserved end residues are part of each CDR3. The order of the fields is J gene, D gene, clone size, V gene, CDR3 protein, CDR3 DNA. The D gene is left open where the match is weak. Size is stated for part of the rows, as once, few or many counts, or as a class when the clone is expanded.

TRBJ2-4 - - TRBV7-9 CASSLALAKNIQYF TGTGCCAGCAGCTTAGCACTAGCCAAAAACATTCAGTACTTC
TRBJ2-7 TRBD1 - TRBV7-9 CASTPEAGGYEQYF TGTGCCAGCACCCCGGAGGCAGGGGGCTACGAGCAGTACTTC
TRBJ1-1 TRBD1 once TRBV6-6 CASRTISGTGGTEAFF TGTGCCAGCAGAACGATTTCCGGGACAGGGGGTACTGAAGCTTTCTTT
TRBJ2-7 TRBD1 - TRBV28 CASSLGGQGSYEQYF TGTGCCAGCAGTTTAGGGGGACAGGGGTCCTACGAGCAGTACTTC
TRBJ1-2 TRBD1 - TRBV13 CASSRQGRGYGYTF TGTGCCAGCAGCAGACAGGGACGGGGCTATGGCTACACCTTC
TRBJ2-3 - - TRBV18 CASSPLMLEVDTQYF TGTGCCAGCTCACCTTTGATGTTGGAGGTGGATACGCAGTATTTT
TRBJ1-5 - - TRBV11-2 CASEDSPNQPQHF TGTGCCAGTGAGGACAGCCCGAATCAGCCCCAGCATTTT
TRBJ2-7 TRBD1 - TRBV9 CASSPGQVDSYEQYF TGTGCCAGCAGCCCAGGACAGGTGGACTCCTACGAGCAGTACTTC
TRBJ2-2 TRBD1 few TRBV6-6 CAAKGGQGSTGELFF TGTGCCGCCAAAGGGGGACAGGGCAGCACCGGGGAGCTGTTTTTT
TRBJ1-2 TRBD1 few TRBV9 CASSVFGQGYDYGYTF TGTGCCAGCAGCGTATTTGGACAGGGATATGACTATGGCTACACCTTC
TRBJ1-1 - - TRBV28 CASSHQAYTEAFF TGTGCCAGCAGTCATCAGGCGTACACTGAAGCTTTCTTT
TRBJ1-1 - - TRBV5-5 CASSRTAPNTEAFF TGTGCCAGCAGCAGGACAGCTCCGAACACTGAAGCTTTCTTT
TRBJ1-6 TRBD1 - TRBV18 CASSPQDRDSPLHF TGTGCCAGCTCACCACAGGACAGGGACTCACCCCTCCACTTT
TRBJ1-1 - - TRBV6-1 CASSTQGDTEAFF TGTGCCAGCAGCACACAGGGCGACACTGAAGCTTTCTTT
TRBJ2-5 - - TRBV11-2 CASSLHREETQYF TGTGCCAGCAGCTTACACAGGGAGGAGACCCAGTACTTC
TRBJ2-3 TRBD2 - TRBV11-2 CASSLGLAGVSDTQYF TGTGCCAGCAGCTTAGGACTAGCGGGAGTATCGGATACGCAGTATTTT
TRBJ1-2 - - TRBV10-3 CAIRSFELNPSGYTF TGTGCCATCAGAAGTTTCGAACTAAATCCCTCCGGCTACACCTTC
TRBJ2-1 TRBD2 - TRBV6-4 CASSDGGSGDEQFF TGTGCCAGCAGTGATGGCGGGAGTGGGGATGAGCAGTTCTTC
TRBJ1-2 TRBD1 - TRBV30 CACRQGFNYGYTF TGTGCCTGCAGACAGGGCTTCAACTATGGCTACACCTTC
TRBJ1-2 - - TRBV5-6 CASSPGTLNYGYTF TGTGCCAGCAGCCCCGGGACTCTTAACTATGGCTACACCTTC
TRBJ1-2 - - TRBV7-2 CASSLGPIKGYTF TGTGCCAGCAGCTTAGGGCCAATTAAAGGCTACACCTTC
TRBJ1-3 TRBD1 - TRBV30 CAWSVGGSLNTIYF TGTGCCTGGAGTGTAGGGGGCAGTCTAAACACCATATATTTT
TRBJ1-6 - few TRBV7-9 CASSLEGRGSPLHF TGTGCCAGCAGCTTAGAAGGGAGGGGGTCACCCCTCCACTTT
TRBJ2-1 TRBD2 - TRBV11-2 CASSPPWGTSGLEQFF TGTGCCAGCAGCCCCCCGTGGGGGACTAGCGGGCTTGAGCAGTTCTTC
TRBJ2-2 - few TRBV11-3 CASSLEWSSFKGAGELFF TGTGCCAGCAGCTTAGAGTGGAGTTCCTTCAAGGGAGCCGGGGAGCTGTTTTTT
TRBJ1-5 TRBD1 - TRBV7-9 CASSIGQASTAQHF TGTGCCAGCAGCATTGGACAGGCCTCCACAGCCCAGCATTTT
TRBJ2-1 TRBD2 - TRBV7-9 CASRASSGSPNGNEQFF TGTGCCAGCAGGGCATCTAGCGGGAGCCCCAACGGCAATGAGCAGTTCTTC
TRBJ2-1 TRBD2 once TRBV4-1 CASSQETSGRTSYNEQFF TGCGCCAGCAGCCAAGAAACTAGCGGGAGAACGTCCTACAATGAGCAGTTCTTC
TRBJ2-1 TRBD2 - TRBV28 CATTMSGSGHNEQFF TGTGCCACTACGATGAGCGGGAGCGGCCACAATGAGCAGTTCTTC
TRBJ2-5 TRBD2 few TRBV14 CASSQHSGIKTQYF TGTGCCAGCAGCCAACATAGCGGGATAAAGACCCAGTACTTC
TRBJ2-4 TRBD1 - TRBV5-6 CASTEDRELAKNIQYF TGTGCCAGCACCGAGGACAGGGAACTAGCCAAAAACATTCAGTACTTC
TRBJ1-1 - - TRBV15 CATSRAQLNTEAFF TGTGCCACCAGCAGAGCTCAGTTGAACACTGAAGCTTTCTTT
TRBJ1-2 - - TRBV30 CAWTPAFGGYTF TGTGCCTGGACCCCTGCGTTTGGTGGCTACACCTTC
TRBJ1-2 TRBD1 - TRBV10-3 CAISESDRGAAGYTF TGTGCCATCAGTGAGAGTGACAGGGGGGCTGCAGGCTACACCTTC
TRBJ2-7 - few TRBV28 CASGQLHEQYF TGTGCATCCGGACAGCTCCACGAGCAGTACTTC
TRBJ2-2 - - TRBV11-2 CASSPVVAVNTGELFF TGTGCCAGCAGCCCGGTAGTAGCGGTGAACACCGGGGAGCTGTTTTTT
TRBJ2-3 TRBD2 - TRBV10-3 CAIRSPLAGGPRTDTQYF TGTGCCATCAGGAGCCCACTAGCGGGAGGCCCTCGCACAGATACGCAGTATTTT
TRBJ1-5 - few TRBV27 CASSLQFGNQPQHF TGTGCCAGCAGTTTACAATTTGGCAATCAGCCCCAGCATTTT
TRBJ2-1 TRBD1 - TRBV6-5 CASKETGSGNEQFF TGTGCCAGCAAGGAGACAGGGTCAGGGAATGAGCAGTTCTTC
TRBJ2-3 TRBD2 - TRBV18 CASSPQVSGGSTDTQYF TGTGCCAGCTCACCACAGGTCTCGGGGGGGTCAACAGATACGCAGTATTTT
TRBJ1-2 - - TRBV5-1 CASSLGQVGYTF TGCGCCAGCAGCTTGGGGCAGGTCGGCTACACCTTC
TRBJ2-5 - - TRBV5-1 CASSPWIGQRIQETQYF TGCGCCAGCAGCCCCTGGATTGGACAGAGGATCCAAGAGACCCAGTACTTC
TRBJ2-3 - - TRBV28 CASSLSDTAADTQYF TGTGCCAGCAGTTTATCGGACACCGCTGCAGATACGCAGTATTTT
TRBJ1-1 - - TRBV2 CASSDQAHTEAFF TGTGCCAGCAGTGACCAGGCACACACTGAAGCTTTCTTT
TRBJ2-5 TRBD2 - TRBV28 CASSLAGAVGETQYF TGTGCCAGCAGTTTGGCGGGAGCTGTCGGGGAGACCCAGTACTTC